The present T cell receptor (beta chain) was sequenced within a study of patients and donors after allogeneic stem cell transplantation. This clonotype was seen ten or more times. TCRdb called the RT-PCR reads again in MiXCR, with one record for every CDR3 protein. This table has about a million distinct CDR3 sequences, approximately 18% appearing once. The germline V and J ends were trimmed by 4 bases and 3 bases, with 16 bases remaining between them. The length of the CDR3 is 16 residues. J is TRBJ2-1 and V is TRBV12-3 or TRBV12-4; D might be TRBD2 (6 bases). Material for sequencing was blood, either unsorted or a sorted T cell fraction (not recorded which). The receptor was isolated from a human donor who was either an allogeneic HSCT recipient or a stem cell or donor lymphocyte infusion donor (not recorded which). It is not recorded whose cells these are; they may come from a transplant donor. The CDR3 sequence: CASSWAPGRGYNEQFF. CDR3 DNA: TGTGCCAGCAGTTGGGCTCCCGGGAGAGGCTACAATGAGCAGTTCTTC.